The sequence of this T cell receptor (beta chain) was determined in a study of blood T cell repertoires in COVID-19. Clones were sequenced by immunoSEQ multiplex PCR, and TCRdb holds only the in-frame ones, with some missing. The table includes some 96,000 clones, roughly 87% detected once. Sequencing used peripheral blood. This TCR was sampled from a man aged 30 to 39 in a cohort sampled during active COVID-19.

The CDR3 is CASSVAGGLAGGLRQETQYF. The CDR3 region has the DNA TGTGCCAGCAGCGTAGCCGGAGGACTAGCGGGGGGGCTAAGACAAGAGACCCAGTACTTC. The chain employs TRBV9 and TRBJ2-5; 15 bases align to TRBD2. Germline CDR1 reads SGDLS; CDR2 reads YYNGEE. This CDR3 has 20 residues. J gave up 2 bases and V 0 bases, and 11 bases lay outside the gene matches.